The present T cell receptor (beta chain) was sequenced within a study of regulatory dendritic cells for organ transplantation. Overall study: Dendritic cell cultures received LPS on day 6.

Sorted subsets were CFSE-labeled and cultured 4 to 6 days with allogeneic dendritic cells. This clone was detected a few times. Its target is unknown. Here immunoSEQ multiplex PCR was the method, and the copy in TCRdb shows in-frame clones only, minus some. The data show 15,000 to 20,000 clones, roughly 80% seen once. Study-level points and caveats: Naive CD4+ and CD8+ repertoires were highly diverse; memory CD8+ was most oligoclonal.

Germline CDR1 is MDHEN and CDR2 is SYDVKM. This CDR3 spans 11 amino acids. Trimming left V 6 bases short and J 8 bases short, with 10 bases between. The TCR comes from a human donor in good health. The J gene is TRBJ1-2, the V gene TRBV28; D may be TRBD1 (5 bases). The sequencing sample was made of memory CD4+ T cells from blood cultured with regulatory dendritic cells. Indicated subset: CD45RO+ memory T cells. CDR3 nucleotide sequence: TGTGCCAGCAGGGGACTGAGGGGCTACACCTTC. Translated: CASRGLRGYTF.